This entry lists 14 T cell receptor beta chains sequenced from one sample in a study of B cell selection in AIRE deficiency. Regulatory T cells were sorted as CD4+CD25hiCD127low/negative cells. Using immunoSEQ multiplex PCR, the repertoire was profiled, and TCRdb retains in-frame clones only, with some absent. The sample includes over 20,000 clones, around 92% of them seen just once. The sample comprised CD4+CD25+ Tregs sorted from PBMCs. The source is a human donor in good health.

V gene TRBV6-5 combines with J gene TRBJ1-2; the match to TRBD1 covers 10 bases. Germline CDR1 reads MNHEY; CDR2 reads SVGAGI. The CDR3 totals 15 residues. After removal of 5 bases from V and 5 bases from J, the junction contained 8 bases not matched to a gene. The CDR3 loop reads CASSTGTGASYGYTF. DNA of the CDR3: TGTGCCAGCAGTACCGGGACAGGGGCGTCATATGGCTACACCTTC.

The DNA for the CDR3 is TGTGCCAGCAGCCTCGGCAGATACGAGCAGTACTTC. Residues: CASSLGRYEQYF. The chain recombines TRBV7-9 with TRBJ2-7; D unresolved. The CDR3 sequence is 12 residues long. The germline gives CDR1 SEHNR, CDR2 FQNEAQ (reference sequence). The V and J ends lost 5 bases and 4 bases respectively, with 9 bases between them.

The rearrangement links TRBV7-6 to TRBJ1-1, with a tentative D call TRBD1 (5 bases). Germline CDR1 reads SGHVS; CDR2 reads FNYEAQ. This CDR3 has 15 residues. Trimming stripped 0 bases from V and 3 bases from J, with 11 bases between. The CDR3 here is CASSLAQGWDTEAFF. The DNA of the CDR3 is TGTGCCAGCAGCTTAGCGCAGGGATGGGACACTGAAGCTTTCTTT.

CDR3 in DNA: TGTGCCAGCAGCTTAGGGCAGGCCCTGAACACTGAAGCTTTCTTT. Amino acid sequence: CASSLGQALNTEAFF. V gene TRBV7-9 combines with J gene TRBJ1-1; D is undetermined. The germline V gene encodes CDR1 SEHNR and CDR2 FQNEAQ (reference sequence). V gave up 1 base and J gave up 0 bases, with 9 bases separating them. This CDR3 comprises 15 residues.

V and J are TRBV12-5 and TRBJ1-1, with 9 bases identical to TRBD1. The CDR3 spans 20 residues. Trimming removed 5 bases from V and 3 bases from J; junction bases left unmatched: 22. Germline V gives CDR1 LGHNT, CDR2 FRNRAP. This chain's CDR3 is CASGRVPIVPGQGLDTEAFF. CDR3 nucleotide sequence: TGTGCTAGTGGTCGGGTTCCGATAGTCCCGGGACAGGGTCTAGACACTGAAGCTTTCTTT.

This clone was detected a few times. V and J are TRBV29-1 and TRBJ2-3, with D maybe TRBD2 (5 bases). The length of the CDR3 is 14 residues. Germline values: CDR1 SQVTM, CDR2 ANQGSEA. Trimming stripped 5 bases from V and 2 bases from J, with 14 bases between. CDR3 region: CSVQLDLATDTQYF. CDR3 nucleotides: TGCAGCGTTCAGCTGGACCTAGCCACAGATACGCAGTATTTT.

V and J are TRBV18 and TRBJ2-1, with D tentatively TRBD1 or TRBD2 (5 bases each). Per germline, CDR1 KGHSH and CDR2 LQKENI. V was clipped by 3 bases and J by 6 bases, with 12 bases between them. The CDR3 is 14 amino acids. The CDR3: CASSPERGVNEQFF. The CDR3 region has the DNA TGTGCCAGCTCACCGGAGAGGGGCGTCAATGAGCAGTTCTTC. The full variable domain, completed using reference TRBV18 and TRBJ2-1, is NAGVMQNPRHLVRRRGQEARLRCSPMKGHSHVYWYRQLPEEGLKFMVYLQKENIIDESGMPKERFSAEFPKEGPSILRIQQVVRGDSAAYFCASSPERGVNEQFFGPGTRLTVL.

This clone has just one count. The chain joins TRBV9 to TRBJ2-1; D is unresolved. In germline, CDR1 is SGDLS, CDR2 YYNGEE. Trimming shortened V by 0 bases and J by 7 bases, and 14 bases separated the two germline ends. The length of the CDR3 is 15 residues. The CDR3 region has the DNA TGTGCCAGCAGCGTAGCTGGAGACGAACGGAATGAGCAGTTCTTC. Its protein is CASSVAGDERNEQFF.

This chain connects TRBV12-5 to TRBJ2-7; 9 bases fit TRBD1. Looked up from germline, CDR1 is LGHNT and CDR2 is FRNRAP. The length of the CDR3 is 17 residues. J gave up 5 bases and V 5 bases, and 16 bases lay outside the gene matches. The CDR3 reads CASGLKRRWDRANEQYF. CDR3 DNA sequence: TGTGCTAGTGGTCTTAAAAGGAGATGGGACAGGGCTAACGAGCAGTACTTC.

This chain joins TRBV19 and TRBJ1-2, with TRBD1 as a possible D gene (6 bases). The germline CDR1 and CDR2 sequences are LNHDA and SQIVND (reference sequence). There are 15 residues in the CDR3. The V and J ends lost 2 bases and 5 bases respectively, with 15 bases between them. The CDR3 loop reads CASSISGGVWYGYTF. CDR3 DNA: TGTGCCAGTAGTATATCGGGGGGCGTTTGGTATGGCTACACCTTC. Based on the CDR3 plus reference TRBV19 and TRBJ1-2, the full variable domain is DGGITQSPKYLFRKEGQNVTLSCEQNLNHDAMYWYRQDPGQGLRLIYYSQIVNDFQKGDIAEGYSVSREKKESFPLTVTSAQKNPTAFYLCASSISGGVWYGYTFGSGTRLTVV.

The chain carries TRBV4-2 and TRBJ1-2; 11 nucleotides align to TRBD1. The germline V gene encodes CDR1 LGHNA and CDR2 YNFKEQ. The V gene end was trimmed by 4 bases and the J gene end by 4 bases; junction bases not matched to a gene: 11. CDR3 length: 17 residues. The CDR3 loop reads CASSPRTGGHTIYGYTF. CDR3 coding DNA: TGTGCCAGCAGCCCCCGGACAGGGGGCCATACTATCTATGGCTACACCTTC.

The chain joins TRBV7-2 to TRBJ2-7; TRBD2 agrees at 10 bases. V shed 1 base and J 2 bases; nucleotides not matched to a gene: 2. CDR1 is SGHTA, CDR2 FQGNSA, per germline. CDR3 length: 15 amino acids. CDR3 residues: CASSLVSGGPYEQYF. The CDR3 DNA is TGTGCCAGCAGCTTAGTTAGCGGGGGGCCCTACGAGCAGTACTTC.

V and J are TRBV9 and TRBJ2-2, with a possible D match to TRBD1 (5 bases). This CDR3 is built from 16 residues. V dropped 0 bases and J dropped 0 bases, with 9 bases sitting between them. The germline CDR1 and CDR2 sequences are SGDLS and YYNGEE. The CDR3 bases are TGTGCCAGCAGCGTAGGATGGACACCGAACACCGGGGAGCTGTTTTTT. Its protein is CASSVGWTPNTGELFF.

The chain joins TRBV7-2 to TRBJ1-6; D is ambiguous. V was pared by 1 base and J by 7 bases, with 17 bases between. The germline CDR1 and CDR2 sequences are SGHTA and FQGNSA. The CDR3 consists of 17 residues. The CDR3 loop is CASSLGRVGSGNSPLHF. CDR3 bases: TGTGCCAGCAGCTTAGGTCGTGTAGGGTCGGGAAATTCACCCCTCCACTTT.